The 27 T cell receptor beta chains listed next were all sequenced from one sample in a study of control samples from healthy donors and cancer patients. Sequenced by immunoSEQ multiplex PCR; TCRdb stores in-frame clones only, minus some. There are roughly 190,000 clones in the sample, with roughly 2% held by the top ten. Source material: blood. The receptor source for this set is a woman in her 30s in good health.

The chain employs TRBV27 and TRBJ1-4; D is uncertain. Per germline, CDR1 MNHEY and CDR2 SMNVEV (reference sequence). Trimming took 3 bases from V and 4 from J, leaving 9 bases between them. This CDR3 has 14 amino acids. The CDR3 protein is CASSLRDNNEKLFF. DNA for the CDR3: TGTGCCAGCAGTTTGAGAGACAATAATGAAAAACTGTTTTTT.

The gene calls are TRBV2 and TRBJ1-6; D might be TRBD1 (5 bases). The CDR3 contains 15 residues. The V gene lost 2 bases and the J gene lost 10 bases, with 15 bases spanning the gap. Germline V CDR1 and CDR2: SNHLY, FYNNEI. The CDR3 DNA reads TGTGCCAGCAGTGAAATCCAGGGTTCAAGGTCACCCCTCCACTTT. This encodes CASSEIQGSRSPLHF.

This chain links TRBV7-2 with TRBJ2-3; 11 nucleotides match TRBD2. The V gene's germline CDR1 is SGHTA and CDR2 FQGNSA. The CDR3 sequence is 16 residues long. Trimming cost V 1 base and J 3 bases; bases outside gene matches: 3. This CDR3 is CASSLDPSGRTDTQYF. The CDR3 DNA is TGTGCCAGCAGCTTAGATCCTAGCGGGAGGACAGATACGCAGTATTTT.

The rearrangement uses TRBV24-1 and TRBJ1-5; perhaps TRBD1 as D (5 bases). The CDR3 consists of 14 residues. Germline CDR1 reads KGHDR; CDR2 reads SFDVKD. V lost 6 bases to trimming and J lost 9 bases, with 17 bases between them. The CDR3 region is CATSSGYSGRPQHF. CDR3 bases: TGTGCCACCAGTTCAGGGTACTCAGGGCGGCCCCAGCATTTT.

J is TRBJ1-6 and V is TRBV7-2; no definite D call. V gave up 4 bases and J gave up 0 bases, with 19 bases separating them. Germline V gene data show CDR1 as SGHTA and CDR2 as FQGNSA. The CDR3 has 19 residues. As DNA, the CDR3 is TGTGCCAGCAGCTCCGCCACGACTCGACTTGACTCCTATAATTCACCCCTCCACTTT. This encodes CASSSATTRLDSYNSPLHF.

The chain couples TRBV7-9 to TRBJ1-4, with no clear D. Trimming took 6 bases from V and 1 from J, leaving 6 bases between them. This CDR3 spans 13 amino acids. Germline V gene data show CDR1 as SEHNR and CDR2 as FQNEAQ (reference sequence). The DNA for the CDR3 is TGTGCCAGCAGGGGCAGAACTAATGAAAAACTGTTTTTT. Translation gives CASRGRTNEKLFF. Combining the CDR3 with reference TRBV7-9 and TRBJ1-4 gives the whole variable domain DTGVSQNPRHKITKRGQNVTFRCDPISEHNRLYWYRQTLGQGPEFLTYFQNEAQLEKSRLLSDRFSAERPKGSFSTLEIQRTEQGDSAMYLCASRGRTNEKLFFGSGTQLSVL.

This chain connects TRBV2 to TRBJ1-5; D gene ambiguous. CDR1 and CDR2 (germline): SNHLY, FYNNEI. This CDR3 region has 14 residues. Trimming took 0 bases from V and 4 from J, leaving 7 bases between them. This CDR3 is CASSEASGNQPQHF. The CDR3 DNA is TGTGCCAGCAGTGAAGCTTCGGGGAATCAGCCCCAGCATTTT.

V usage is TRBV14 and J usage is TRBJ1-5, with no clear D. This CDR3 region has 13 residues. V gave up 1 base and J gave up 5 bases, with 6 bases separating them. Germline V gene lookup returns CDR1 SGHDN and CDR2 FVKESK. In DNA form, the CDR3 reads TGTGCCAGCAGCCAAGTTTTGGATCAGCCCCAGCATTTT. Translation: CASSQVLDQPQHF. Full variable domain (rest looked up from reference TRBV14 and TRBJ1-5): EAGVTQFPSHSVIEKGQTVTLRCDPISGHDNLYWYRRVMGKEIKFLLHFVKESKQDESGMPNNRFLAERTGGTYSTLKVQPAELEDSGVYFCASSQVLDQPQHFGDGTRLSIL.

V and J are TRBV19 and TRBJ1-1, with D perhaps TRBD1 (6 bases). The CDR3 length is 14 residues. V was pared by 4 bases and J by 7 bases, with 16 bases between. In germline, CDR1 is LNHDA, CDR2 SQIVND (reference sequence). The CDR3 region has the DNA TGTGCCAGTAGTAACAATGGGGGGCAGAGTGAAGCTTTCTTT. Translation: CASSNNGGQSEAFF. Together with reference TRBV19 and TRBJ1-1, the CDR3 gives the full variable domain: DGGITQSPKYLFRKEGQNVTLSCEQNLNHDAMYWYRQDPGQGLRLIYYSQIVNDFQKGDIAEGYSVSREKKESFPLTVTSAQKNPTAFYLCASSNNGGQSEAFFGQGTRLTVV.

The V and J genes are TRBV28 and TRBJ1-2; no reliable D call. The CDR3 is 11 residues long. The germline V gene has CDR1 MDHEN and CDR2 SYDVKM. V dropped 4 bases and J dropped 2 bases, with 2 bases sitting between them. The CDR3 sequence: CASSWNYGYTF. In DNA form, the CDR3 reads TGTGCCAGCAGTTGGAACTATGGCTACACCTTC.

The genes are TRBV5-1 and TRBJ2-6; D uncertain. Trimming cost V 1 base and J 1 base, with 6 bases left between them. Germline CDR1 is SGHRS and CDR2 is YFSETQ. The CDR3 loop spans 15 amino acids. CDR3 region: CASSLKVSGANVLTF. CDR3 coding DNA: TGCGCCAGCAGCTTGAAGGTTTCTGGGGCCAACGTCCTGACTTTC.

The chain is built from TRBV3-1 (or the pseudogene TRBV3-2) and TRBJ1-4, with a weak D call TRBD1 (6 bases). Trimming took 8 bases from V and 8 from J, leaving 18 bases between them. Looked up from germline, CDR1 is LGHDT and CDR2 is YNNKEL (reference sequence). The CDR3 length is 14 residues. The CDR3 region is CASGPPQGNEKLFF. CDR3 in DNA: TGTGCCAGCGGCCCTCCACAGGGAAACGAAAAACTGTTTTTT.

This chain joins TRBV4-1 and TRBJ1-1, with D maybe TRBD1 (6 bases). Germline loops: CDR1 MGHRA, CDR2 YSYEKL. The CDR3 has 16 residues. The V gene lost 3 bases and the J gene lost 3 bases, with 17 bases spanning the gap. The CDR3 reads CASSQVSGARDTEAFF. Written as DNA, the CDR3 is TGCGCCAGCAGCCAGGTCTCAGGGGCACGGGACACTGAAGCTTTCTTT.

The rearrangement links TRBV29-1 to TRBJ1-1; D possibly corresponds to TRBD1 (6 bases). Trimming removed 3 bases from V and 6 bases from J, with 8 bases in between. There are 11 residues in the CDR3. CDR1 SQVTM and CDR2 ANQGSEA come from the germline V gene. The CDR3 region has the DNA TGCAGCGTTGATAGGGGGGCTGAAGCTTTCTTT. The encoded protein is CSVDRGAEAFF.

This chain's CDR3 is CASRTGTREMETQYF. CDR3 sequence (DNA): TGTGCCAGCAGGACCGGGACTAGAGAGATGGAGACCCAGTACTTC. The rearrangement links TRBV7-9 to TRBJ2-5, with 8 nucleotides matching TRBD2. This CDR3 has 15 residues. V was clipped by 6 bases and J by 5 bases; unmatched bases: 11. CDR1 and CDR2 from the germline V gene are SEHNR and FQNEAQ (reference sequence).

The V and J genes are TRBV28 and TRBJ2-2, with D maybe TRBD1 (6 bases). V gave up 3 bases and J gave up 4 bases, with 15 bases separating them. Germline-derived CDR1 and CDR2 are MDHEN and SYDVKM. This CDR3 contains 16 residues. Written as DNA, the CDR3 is TGTGCCAGCAGTTTCCCTTCGGCCAGGGGCACCGGGGAGCTGTTTTTT. Translation: CASSFPSARGTGELFF.

The chain recombines TRBV4-3 with TRBJ1-6; the D is unclear. V gave up 5 bases and J gave up 10 bases, with 18 bases separating them. The V gene's germline CDR1 is LGHNA and CDR2 YSLEER. CDR3 length: 15 amino acids. The CDR3 protein is CASSSGRQVGSPLHF. CDR3 DNA sequence: TGCGCCAGCAGCTCGGGTCGCCAGGTTGGGTCACCCCTCCACTTT.

The CDR3 region has the DNA TGCGCCAGCAGCTTATCAGGGGTAGGCACTGAAGCTTTCTTT. Amino acid sequence: CASSLSGVGTEAFF. This chain connects TRBV5-1 to TRBJ1-1; weak D call: TRBD1 (6 bases). Trimming left V 2 bases short and J 4 bases short, with 12 bases between. Per germline, CDR1 SGHRS and CDR2 YFSETQ. The CDR3 contains 14 residues.

The chain links TRBV9 to TRBJ1-5; 7 bases line up with TRBD1. Germline CDR1 reads SGDLS; CDR2 reads YYNGEE. The CDR3 is 15 residues long. V shed 1 base, J shed 4 bases, and the junction held 5 bases outside the gene matches. The CDR3 coding sequence is TGTGCCAGCAGCGTATCGGGACAGATTAATCAGCCCCAGCATTTT. Its protein is CASSVSGQINQPQHF.

J is TRBJ2-2 and V is TRBV5-1; D possibly matches TRBD1 or TRBD2 (5 bases each). Trimming took off 9 bases at V and 3 bases at J, with 12 bases between the two ends. Germline CDR1 SGHRS, CDR2 YFSETQ. This CDR3 has 13 residues. In DNA form, the CDR3 reads TGCGCCATACCAGGGACCCACACCGGGGAGCTGTTTTTT. Its translation is CAIPGTHTGELFF. Supplemented by reference TRBV5-1 and TRBJ2-2, the full variable domain reads KAGVTQTPRYLIKTRGQQVTLSCSPISGHRSVSWYQQTPGQGLQFLFEYFSETQRNKGNFPGRFSGRQFSNSRSEMNVSTLELGDSALYLCAIPGTHTGELFFGEGSRLTVL.

The rearrangement joins TRBV3-1 (or the pseudogene TRBV3-2) to TRBJ1-2; 7 nucleotides line up with TRBD1. CDR3 length equals 20 residues. Germline-derived CDR1 and CDR2 are LGHDT and YNNKEL (reference sequence). The trim removed 3 bases at V and 5 bases at J, leaving 24 bases unmatched. CDR3: CASSQRVPGTLPDRAYGYTF. Written as DNA, the CDR3 is TGTGCCAGCAGCCAGCGGGTCCCGGGGACCCTTCCCGACAGGGCATATGGCTACACCTTC.

The CDR3 region has the DNA TGTGCCAGTAGTTTTCGACAGGGGAGTGGACTTGAGCAGTTCTTC. Translation gives CASSFRQGSGLEQFF. The V call is TRBV19, the J call TRBJ2-1; the match to TRBD1 covers 8 bases. After removal of 5 bases from V and 9 bases from J, the junction contained 12 bases not matched to a gene. The CDR3 extends over 15 amino acids. Germline values: CDR1 LNHDA, CDR2 SQIVND (reference sequence).

The CDR3 sequence is CASSFVRETGPYEQYF. DNA of the CDR3: TGTGCCAGCAGTTTCGTACGGGAGACAGGCCCCTACGAGCAGTACTTC. The rearrangement uses TRBV27 and TRBJ2-7; D tentatively reads TRBD1 or TRBD2 (6 bases each). In germline, CDR1 is MNHEY, CDR2 SMNVEV (reference sequence). The CDR3 sequence is 16 residues long. V shed 3 bases and J shed 2 bases, with 17 bases lying between them.

This chain joins TRBV6-2 or TRBV6-3 and TRBJ2-2; D possibly matches TRBD1 or TRBD2 (5 bases each). Trimming removed 2 bases at V and 4 bases at J, with 20 bases between. Germline CDR1 and CDR2: MNHEY and SVGEGT. This CDR3 contains 18 residues. The CDR3 loop is CASSYGSRGRAGTGELFF. Here the CDR3 DNA reads TGTGCCAGCAGTTACGGGTCGAGGGGTCGGGCTGGCACCGGGGAGCTGTTTTTT.

The genes are TRBV7-2 and TRBJ2-1, with no clear D. V was shortened by 3 bases and J by 8 bases, with 8 bases between the two germline ends. The germline gives CDR1 SGHTA, CDR2 FQGNSA. The CDR3 totals 12 residues. The CDR3, as DNA: TGTGCCAGCAGCTTGATTGGGGATGAGCAGTTCTTC. Translation: CASSLIGDEQFF.

The rearrangement joins TRBV24-1 to TRBJ1-1, with TRBD1 matching 9 bases. Germline V lookup: CDR1 KGHDR, CDR2 SFDVKD. J was trimmed by 6 bases and V by 7 bases; bases with no gene match: 8. The CDR3 spans 14 residues. The CDR3 DNA reads as TGTGCCACCAGGGGACAGGGACGACCCTCTGAAGCTTTCTTT. Its translation: CATRGQGRPSEAFF.

Written as DNA, the CDR3 is TGTGCCAGCAGCTTAGGGGGCGTGGGAAACACTGAAGCTTTCTTT. It translates to CASSLGGVGNTEAFF. The V and J genes are TRBV11-3 and TRBJ1-1, with TRBD1 as a possible D gene (5 bases). Germline lookup yields CDR1 SGHNT and CDR2 YENEEA. The CDR3 contains 15 residues. The germline V and J ends were trimmed by 1 base and 2 bases, with 11 bases remaining between them. Based on the CDR3 plus reference TRBV11-3 and TRBJ1-1, the full variable domain is EAGVVQSPRYKIIEKKQPVAFWCNPISGHNTLYWYLQNLGQGPELLIRYENEEAVDDSQLPKDRFSAERLKGVDSTLKIQPAELGDSAVYLCASSLGGVGNTEAFFGQGTRLTVV.